This TCR beta chain is from a study of T-cell reconstitution after alpha-beta-depleted transplantation in children. With regard to this clonotype: Its antigen is currently unknown.

The TCRbeta library was prepared with unique molecular identifiers. MiXCR was run by TCRdb on the PCR reads, yielding one entry per CDR3 protein. In the table there are some 260,000 distinct CDR3 sequences, around 25% of which are singletons. General study points: One year after transplant, T-cell counts and diversity came mostly from newly produced T cells. TCRbeta diversity was high at day 60 in some patients (a result of surviving recipient T cells and thymic progenitors). Several hundred expanded graft clones reportedly supplied alpha-beta T cells about two months after transplant.

The J segment lost 6 bases and the V segment lost 7 bases, leaving 16 bases of the junction unmatched. Germline-derived CDR1 and CDR2 are MNHNS and SASEGT. The CDR3 spans 16 residues. The sequence was collected from a female patient aged 2-10 years who had a stem cell transplant for congenital amegakaryocytic thrombocytopenia, so the T cells may come from the graft donor. The rearrangement links TRBV6-1 to TRBJ2-7; TRBD1 agrees at 9 bases. The sequences come from PBMCs, mostly from graft donor cells, collected 360 days after TCRalphabeta/CD19-depleted stem cell transplant. Written as DNA, the CDR3 is TGTGCCAGCAAAACAATAACAGGGGGCTTAGGGGTCGAGCAGTACTTC. It specifies CASKTITGGLGVEQYF.